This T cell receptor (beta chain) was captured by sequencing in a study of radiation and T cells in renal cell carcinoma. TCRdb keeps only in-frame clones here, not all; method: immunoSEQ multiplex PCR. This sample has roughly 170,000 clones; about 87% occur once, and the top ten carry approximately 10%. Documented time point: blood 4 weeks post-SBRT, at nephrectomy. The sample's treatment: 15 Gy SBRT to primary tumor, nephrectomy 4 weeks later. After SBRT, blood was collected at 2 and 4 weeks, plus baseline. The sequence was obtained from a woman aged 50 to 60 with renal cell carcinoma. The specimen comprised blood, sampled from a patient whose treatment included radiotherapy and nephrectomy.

The CDR3 DNA follows: TGCGCCAGCAGCCCCCCGGAGGCGCTAGGCACTGAAGCTTTCTTT. Encoded protein: CASSPPEALGTEAFF. V gene TRBV4-1 combines with J gene TRBJ1-1; D uncertain. The germline gives CDR1 MGHRA, CDR2 YSYEKL. V was pared by 4 bases and J by 4 bases, with 16 bases between. This CDR3 comprises 15 residues.